This passage covers 17 T cell receptor beta chains from one sample sequenced in a study of blood T cell repertoires in COVID-19. Only in-frame clones appear in the TCRdb table, and some are missing; sequencing was by immunoSEQ multiplex PCR. The sample gives roughly 500,000 clones, approximately 86% of which show up once; 8.3% is in the top ten. Source material: PBMCs or T cells enriched from blood (not recorded which). The receptors derive from a woman aged 60 to 75 who had recovered from COVID-19.

A remark on this clone: In the same sample, other DNA sequences code for this CDR3. The chain combines TRBV6-5 with TRBJ2-3; D might be TRBD1 (5 bases). V dropped 6 bases and J dropped 1 base, with 8 bases sitting between them. The CDR3 is 13 residues long. Germline V gene data show CDR1 as MNHEY and CDR2 as SVGAGI. CDR3 nucleotide sequence: TGTGCCAGCAGGAAGACAGGCACAGATACGCAGTATTTT. As protein: CASRKTGTDTQYF.

This clone came up once. The rearrangement links TRBV5-8 to TRBJ2-1; possible D gene TRBD1, 6 bases. In germline, CDR1 is SGHTS, CDR2 YDEGEE. The CDR3 contains 12 residues. Trimming shortened V by 4 bases and J by 9 bases, and 11 bases separated the two germline ends. The CDR3 is CASSTGRGEQFF. The DNA for the CDR3 is TGTGCCAGCAGCACAGGGCGCGGTGAGCAGTTCTTC.

The chain links TRBV6-5 to TRBJ1-6, with TRBD1 matching over 9 bases. The CDR3 length is 14 residues. Germline V gene data show CDR1 as MNHEY and CDR2 as SVGAGI. Germline trimming cut 6 bases from V and 9 bases from J; bases unmatched to any gene: 6. CDR3 loop: CASRGQGSISPLHF. Here the CDR3 DNA reads TGTGCCAGCAGGGGACAGGGTAGCATTTCACCCCTCCACTTT.

This clone was detected only once. The chain carries TRBV27 and TRBJ1-3; 7 nucleotides agree with TRBD1. Per the germline V gene, CDR1 is MNHEY and CDR2 is SMNVEV (reference sequence). This CDR3 spans 16 amino acids. V lost 6 bases and J lost 0; bases outside the gene matches: 8. CDR3 nucleotide sequence: TGTGCCAGCAGACCCACAGGGGTTCTCTCTGGAAACACCATATATTTT. This sequence encodes CASRPTGVLSGNTIYF.

This sequence joins TRBV2 and TRBJ2-2, with 9 bases matching TRBD2. V dropped 7 bases and J dropped 0; count of bases not matched to a gene: 3. The germline CDR1 and CDR2 sequences are SNHLY and FYNNEI. The CDR3 sequence is 15 residues long. The CDR3 DNA sequence: TGTGCCAGCAATCGACTAGCGGCGAACACCGGGGAGCTGTTTTTT. Protein product: CASNRLAANTGELFF.

The CDR3 DNA reads as TGTGCCAGCAGCGCTAACCGCCTTTCTGGGGCCAACGTCCTGACTTTC. This sequence encodes CASSANRLSGANVLTF. The V gene is TRBV9, the J gene TRBJ2-6; D not certain. Germline CDR1 and CDR2: SGDLS and YYNGEE. The CDR3 totals 16 residues. The V and J ends lost 3 bases and 1 base respectively, with 11 bases between them.

This sequence joins TRBV19 and TRBJ1-6; 10 bases are shared with TRBD1. The CDR3 length is 17 residues. Germline trimming cut 4 bases from V and 6 bases from J; bases unmatched to any gene: 9. CDR1 and CDR2 (germline): LNHDA, SQIVND (reference sequence). CDR3 bases: TGTGCCAGTAGTAAGTACTCCGGGACAGGGGCTAATTCACCCCTCCACTTT. It yields the protein CASSKYSGTGANSPLHF.

The chain uses TRBV2 and TRBJ1-4; D might be TRBD1 (5 bases). CDR1 is SNHLY, CDR2 FYNNEI, per germline. V was shortened by 5 bases and J by 10 bases, with 14 bases between the two germline ends. The CDR3 runs to 13 residues. The CDR3 here is CASSLDKIGKLFF. The CDR3 nucleotides read TGTGCCAGCAGTTTGGACAAGATTGGAAAACTGTTTTTT.

J is TRBJ1-1 and V is TRBV11-2, with a tentative D call TRBD1 (5 bases). Germline values: CDR1 SGHAT, CDR2 FQNNGV. With 2 bases removed from V and 1 base from J, the gap between germline ends came to 17 bases. The CDR3 has 17 amino acids. The CDR3 DNA reads TGTGCCAGCAGCTTAAGACAGAGTAGGCCTTCGAACACTGAAGCTTTCTTT. Translating it yields CASSLRQSRPSNTEAFF. The whole variable domain, filled in from reference TRBV11-2 and TRBJ1-1, reads EAGVAQSPRYKIIEKRQSVAFWCNPISGHATLYWYQQILGQGPKLLIQFQNNGVVDDSQLPKDRFSAERLKGVDSTLKIQPAKLEDSAVYLCASSLRQSRPSNTEAFFGQGTRLTVV.

The chain carries TRBV18 and TRBJ2-3; D uncertain. The germline CDR1 and CDR2 sequences are KGHSH and LQKENI. V shed 3 bases and J shed 0 bases, with 13 bases lying between them. The CDR3 has 16 amino acids. CDR3 residues: CASSPGQRISTDTQYF. The CDR3 DNA follows: TGTGCCAGCTCACCTGGGCAGAGAATAAGCACAGATACGCAGTATTTT.

The chain carries TRBV18 and TRBJ1-5, with 11 bases identical to TRBD1. CDR3 length: 16 amino acids. Germline V lookup: CDR1 KGHSH, CDR2 LQKENI. With V trimmed by 6 bases and J by 1 base, 5 bases remained unmatched. For the CDR3, the DNA is TGTGCCAGCTCCGAGGGACAGGGGGGAAGCAATCAGCCCCAGCATTTT. Its protein is CASSEGQGGSNQPQHF.

The chain recombines TRBV5-1 with TRBJ2-3, with 10 bases fitting TRBD2. Trimming removed 5 bases from V and 0 bases from J; junction bases left unmatched: 6. Germline CDR1 reads SGHRS; CDR2 reads YFSETQ. CDR3 length: 16 residues. The CDR3 DNA follows: TGCGCCAGCAGAAAAGCGGGGGGGCCGAGCACAGATACGCAGTATTTT. Translating gives CASRKAGGPSTDTQYF.

The rearrangement uses TRBV9 and TRBJ1-6; TRBD1 might be the D (6 bases). The CDR3 has 15 amino acids. CDR1 is SGDLS and CDR2 is YYNGEE in the germline V gene. V gave up 0 bases and J gave up 13 bases, with 17 bases separating them. This CDR3 is CASSVETGIFAPLHF. The CDR3 nucleotides read TGTGCCAGCAGCGTAGAGACAGGCATCTTCGCGCCCCTCCACTTT.

CDR3 residues: CASRTRLAGGYNEQFF. The CDR3 DNA reads TGTGCCAGCAGAACTCGGCTAGCGGGGGGCTACAATGAGCAGTTCTTC. The chain carries TRBV2 and TRBJ2-1, with 11 bases that match TRBD2. The CDR3 has 16 amino acids. CDR1 is SNHLY and CDR2 is FYNNEI in the germline V gene. V gave up 6 bases and J gave up 3 bases; unmatched junction bases: 7.

This chain joins TRBV12-5 and TRBJ2-5; TRBD2 aligns across 15 bases. Per germline, CDR1 LGHNT and CDR2 FRNRAP. The ends lost 6 bases at V and 4 bases at J; junction bases unmatched: 3. This CDR3 has 15 residues. The CDR3 is CASGWTSGGGETQYF. In DNA form, the CDR3 reads TGTGCTAGTGGATGGACTAGCGGGGGGGGAGAGACCCAGTACTTC.

The chain uses TRBV9 and TRBJ2-7; D is perhaps TRBD1 (6 bases). V shed 3 bases and J shed 2 bases, with 12 bases lying between them. The CDR3 extends over 14 amino acids. Germline CDR1 and CDR2: SGDLS and YYNGEE. Written as DNA, the CDR3 is TGTGCCAGCAGCGGCCGGGACATCGCCTACGAGCAGTACTTC. Translated, it gives CASSGRDIAYEQYF.

The chain recombines TRBV2 with TRBJ1-2, with D unresolved. The CDR3 has 14 residues. The ends were cut back, 7 bases at V and 0 bases at J, with 12 bases in the middle. CDR1 SNHLY and CDR2 FYNNEI come from the germline V gene. DNA for the CDR3: TGTGCCAGCAACCCCAGGTCAGCTAACTATGGCTACACCTTC. This gives the protein CASNPRSANYGYTF.